The 14 T cell receptor beta chains presented below share a single source sample, sequenced in a study of T cells in Graves' hyperthyroidism and ophthalmopathy. Amplification of TCR beta CDR3 regions was performed using RNA transcripts as template. A set of HTBI primers served as the primers for a first-round RT-PCR of the TCR CDR3. Via MiXCR, TCRdb re-called the multiplex PCR reads, giving one row per CDR3 protein. The table lists hundreds of thousands of distinct CDR3 sequences, over 35% of them singletons. Material for sequencing was blood. Every receptor here comes from a man aged 18-30 years with Graves' hyperthyroidism.

This clonotype was seen a few times. This chain uses TRBV13 with TRBJ1-6, with 7 positions matching TRBD1. Germline V gene data show CDR1 as PRHDT and CDR2 as FYEKMQ (reference sequence). The CDR3 covers 17 residues. Trimming removed 6 bases from V and 6 bases from J; junction bases left unmatched: 14. CDR3: CASRWSIRGGSNSPLHF. CDR3 sequence (DNA): TGTGCCAGCAGATGGTCGATCAGGGGGGGCTCTAATTCACCCCTCCACTTT. The full variable domain, its missing parts supplied by reference TRBV13 and TRBJ1-6, is AAGVIQSPRHLIKEKRETATLKCYPIPRHDTVYWYQQGPGQDPQFLISFYEKMQSDKGSIPDRFSAQQFSDYHSELNMSSLELGDSALYFCASRWSIRGGSNSPLHFGNGTRLTVT.

This chain links TRBV7-9 with TRBJ2-7, with D tentatively TRBD1 or TRBD2 (6 bases each). The CDR3 has 16 amino acids. Between the trimmed V and J ends, which lost 5 bases and 2 bases, there was a span of 19 bases. CDR1 and CDR2 (germline): SEHNR, FQNEAQ (reference sequence). The CDR3 DNA reads as TGTGCCAGCAGCCCCGGAGGGACAAGAAAGGCCTACGAGCAGTACTTC. Translation gives CASSPGGTRKAYEQYF.

In the case of this clonotype: The junction differs from germline at one of its ends, possibly a read error. The CDR3, as DNA: TGCGCCAGCAGCACAGGGTACCAAGGGACCCAGTACTTC. Protein sequence: CASSTGYQGTQYF. The chain employs TRBV5-1 and TRBJ2-5, with a weak D call TRBD1 (6 bases). The CDR3 has 13 amino acids. Germline V CDR1 and CDR2: SGHRS, YFSETQ.

In its sample, this clonotype was seen a few times. V gene TRBV6-5 combines with J gene TRBJ1-5; D possibly corresponds to TRBD1 (5 bases). The CDR3 length is 14 residues. Germline values: CDR1 MNHEY, CDR2 SVGAGI. The V end was cut by 4 bases, the J end by 4 bases, with 11 bases between. The CDR3 sequence is CASSSRDLNQPQHF. The CDR3 nucleotides are TGTGCCAGCAGTTCCAGGGATCTAAATCAGCCCCAGCATTTT.

CDR3 region: CASSTQRTDTQYF. For the CDR3, the DNA is TGTGCCAGCAGCACCCAGCGGACAGATACGCAGTACTTC. The V gene is TRBV7-9, the J gene TRBJ2-5, with TRBD1 as a possible D gene (6 bases). Germline V gene lookup returns CDR1 SEHNR and CDR2 FQNEAQ (reference sequence). CDR3 size: 13 residues. Trimming took off 5 bases at V and 11 bases at J, with 18 bases between the two ends.

The CDR3 is CASSEVGSNQETQYF. In DNA, the CDR3 is TGTGCCAGCAGTGAAGTGGGCAGTAATCAAGAGACCCAGTACTTC. The chain recombines TRBV6-6 with TRBJ2-5; D unresolved. There are 15 residues in the CDR3. Germline CDR1 MNHNY, CDR2 SVGAGI (reference sequence). The germline V and J ends were trimmed by 5 bases and 2 bases, with 15 bases remaining between them.

Of note for this clonotype: A junction end diverges from the germline sequence, so it may reflect a read error. The rearrangement joins TRBV10-3 to TRBJ1-6; the D gene is possibly TRBD1 (5 bases). Germline V gene sequence: CDR1 ENHRY, CDR2 SYGVKD. The CDR3 is made up of 16 amino acids. Written as DNA, the CDR3 is TGTGCCAGCAGTGATGAGAGGGTTAGGGACGGATCACCCCTCCACTTT. Its protein is CASSDERVRDGSPLHF.

This clonotype was observed at least ten times. V usage is TRBV7-8 and J usage is TRBJ2-5; tentatively, D is TRBD1 (6 bases). Trimming took 3 bases from V and 3 from J, leaving 8 bases between them. The CDR3 consists of 13 residues. CDR1 is SGHVS and CDR2 is FQNEAQ in the germline V gene. CDR3 nucleotide sequence: TGTGCCAGCAGCTTCTGGACAGAAGAGACCCAGTACTTC. As protein: CASSFWTEETQYF.

This clonotype was picked up one time. The junction does not match germline at one end; this may be a read error. In nucleotides, the CDR3 is TGTGCCGTCAGTGAGTCTGGCGGGGAGCTGTTTTTT. It specifies CAVSESGGELFF. The V call is TRBV10-3, the J call TRBJ2-2; D is uncertain. The CDR3 is 12 amino acids. The germline CDR1 and CDR2 sequences are ENHRY and SYGVKD.

The rearrangement joins TRBV20-1 to TRBJ2-3, with D tentatively TRBD2 (6 bases). Between the trimmed V and J ends, which lost 2 bases and 0 bases, there was a span of 9 bases. Germline V CDR1 and CDR2: DFQATT, SNEGSKA (reference sequence). The CDR3 runs 14 residues. The CDR3 DNA follows: TGCAGTGCTAGACACCTAGCGAGCACAGATACGCAGTATTTT. Its translation is CSARHLASTDTQYF.

This clonotype has a count of ten or more. The V call is TRBV7-2, the J call TRBJ1-1, with D maybe TRBD1 (6 bases). Germline CDR1 SGHTA, CDR2 FQGNSA. V shed 4 bases and J shed 3 bases, with 12 bases lying between them. This CDR3 has 14 residues. The CDR3 DNA follows: TGTGCCAGCAGCTCCGACAGGACCTACACTGAAGCTTTCTTT. The encoded protein is CASSSDRTYTEAFF.

V is TRBV10-3 and J is TRBJ1-3; 11 positions match TRBD1. The CDR3 runs to 14 residues. The germline CDR1 and CDR2 sequences are ENHRY and SYGVKD. J gave up 2 bases and V 10 bases, and 4 bases lay outside the gene matches. The CDR3 spells CATGTGGTGNTIYF. In DNA form, the CDR3 reads TGTGCCACCGGGACAGGGGGTACTGGAAACACCATATATTTT.

DNA for the CDR3: TGCAGCGTTGCTAAGGCCACAAGGGGGACTAATGAAAAACTGTTTTTT. Amino acid sequence: CSVAKATRGTNEKLFF. The chain recombines TRBV29-1 with TRBJ1-4; a possible D gene is TRBD1 (6 bases). Germline CDR1 and CDR2: SQVTM and ANQGSEA. Deletions cut 4 bases from V and 2 bases from J, with 17 bases between. There are 16 residues in the CDR3.

J is TRBJ1-2 and V is TRBV12-3 or TRBV12-4; 7 positions agree with TRBD1. The ends lost 5 bases at V and 8 bases at J; junction bases unmatched: 14. There are 15 residues in the CDR3. CDR3 nucleotides: TGTGCCAGCAGTCCATATCAGGGGGTTCCTTTCGGCTACACCTTC. It specifies CASSPYQGVPFGYTF.